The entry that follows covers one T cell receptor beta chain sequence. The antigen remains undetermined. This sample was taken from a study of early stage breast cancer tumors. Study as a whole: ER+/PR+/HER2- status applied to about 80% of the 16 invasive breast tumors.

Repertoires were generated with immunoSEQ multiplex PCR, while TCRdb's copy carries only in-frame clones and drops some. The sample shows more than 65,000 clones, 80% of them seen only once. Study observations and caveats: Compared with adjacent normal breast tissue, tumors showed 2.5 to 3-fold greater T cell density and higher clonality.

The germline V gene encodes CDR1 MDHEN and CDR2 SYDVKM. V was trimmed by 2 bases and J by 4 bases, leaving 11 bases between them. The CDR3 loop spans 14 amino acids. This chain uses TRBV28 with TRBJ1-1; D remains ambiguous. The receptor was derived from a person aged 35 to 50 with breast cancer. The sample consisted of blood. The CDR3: CASSLEGFGTEAFF. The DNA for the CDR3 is TGTGCCAGCAGTTTAGAGGGCTTCGGCACTGAAGCTTTCTTT.